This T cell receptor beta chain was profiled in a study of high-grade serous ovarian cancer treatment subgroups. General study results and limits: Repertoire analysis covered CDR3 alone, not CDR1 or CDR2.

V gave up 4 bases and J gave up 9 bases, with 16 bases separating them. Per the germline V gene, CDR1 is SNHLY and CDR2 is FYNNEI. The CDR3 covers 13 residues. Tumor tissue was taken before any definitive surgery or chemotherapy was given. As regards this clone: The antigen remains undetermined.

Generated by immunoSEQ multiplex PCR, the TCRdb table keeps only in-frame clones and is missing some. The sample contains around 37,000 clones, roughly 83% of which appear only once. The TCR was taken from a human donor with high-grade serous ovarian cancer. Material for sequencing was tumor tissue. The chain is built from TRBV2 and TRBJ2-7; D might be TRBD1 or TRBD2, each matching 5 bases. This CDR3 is CASSGDGPRGQYF. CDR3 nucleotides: TGTGCCAGCAGTGGGGACGGCCCACGCGGGCAGTACTTC.